Shown below are 25 T cell receptor beta chains from a single sample sequenced in a study of human T cells and chemical hapten exposure. Described time point: patch test 2, 6 weeks after DPC sensitization. As to treatment: therapeutic diphenylcyclopropenone sensitization with weekly scalp DPC. TCRdb reprocessed the RACE reads via MiXCR and lists one record per CDR3 protein. The profile covers a few hundred thousand distinct CDR3 sequences, with around 6% appearing a single time and approximately 5.4% taken by the ten largest. Sequencing used whole blood, obtained in connection with sensitization to the hapten diphenylcyclopropenone (DPC). All receptors come from a woman between 18 and 30 years old with alopecia areata. Some clones in this sample may be carry-over from other donors' samples.

This clonotype was seen a handful of times. The chain uses TRBV7-8 and TRBJ1-5, with a weak D call TRBD1 (6 bases). Per germline, CDR1 SGHVS and CDR2 FQNEAQ. CDR3 size: 15 residues. V was shortened by 5 bases and J by 3 bases, with 14 bases between the two germline ends. In DNA form, the CDR3 reads TGTGCCAGCAGCGGGGGGGCAGGGATCAATCAGCCCCAGCATTTT. Translated, it gives CASSGGAGINQPQHF.

This clonotype showed up many times. V gene TRBV12-3 or TRBV12-4 combines with J gene TRBJ1-1, with D possibly matching TRBD1 (6 bases). The length of the CDR3 is 13 residues. Trimming left V 5 bases short and J 5 bases short, with 12 bases between. DNA of the CDR3: TGTGCCAGCAGTGAGGGGGTAAGGACTGAAGCTTTCTTT. It codes for CASSEGVRTEAFF.

The sample holds many counts of this clonotype. The chain recombines TRBV12-3 or TRBV12-4 with TRBJ2-1, with TRBD1 identical over 9 bases. The CDR3 consists of 16 residues. The V gene end was trimmed by 5 bases and the J gene end by 2 bases; junction bases not matched to a gene: 7. CDR3 nucleotides: TGTGCCAGCAGTCCCACCACAGGGGGCGCCTACAATGAGCAGTTCTTC. Encoded protein: CASSPTTGGAYNEQFF.

This clonotype has only a few counts. The chain recombines TRBV12-3 or TRBV12-4 with TRBJ1-2; D is ambiguous. With 7 bases removed from V and 2 bases from J, the gap between germline ends came to 14 bases. The CDR3 contains 14 residues. The CDR3 DNA reads TGTGCCAGCACCCGAGGTTCACTGAACTATGGCTACACCTTC. Protein: CASTRGSLNYGYTF.

This clonotype was counted at least ten times. The rearrangement joins TRBV12-3 or TRBV12-4 to TRBJ1-2, with 7 positions matching TRBD1. CDR3 size: 13 residues. Germline trimming cut 6 bases from V and 3 bases from J; bases unmatched to any gene: 4. This CDR3 reads CASSRDRYYGYTF. CDR3 bases: TGTGCCAGCAGCCGGGACAGATACTATGGCTACACCTTC.

This clonotype has a count of ten or more. The rearrangement uses TRBV7-6 and TRBJ2-7, with no clear D. CDR1 is SGHVS, CDR2 FNYEAQ, per germline. This CDR3 comprises 15 residues. Between the trimmed V and J ends, which lost 3 bases and 0 bases, there was a span of 12 bases. CDR3 in amino acids: CASSLGQASSYEQYF. In DNA, the CDR3 is TGTGCCAGCAGCTTGGGCCAGGCCAGCTCCTACGAGCAGTACTTC.

The V gene is TRBV3-1, the J gene TRBJ2-1; D ambiguous. Germline assignment: CDR1 LGHDT and CDR2 YNNKEL (reference sequence). V shed 4 bases and J shed 0 bases, with 10 bases lying between them. The CDR3 has 15 residues. The chain's CDR3 is CASSRDGTSYNEQFF. The DNA for the CDR3 is TGTGCCAGCAGCCGAGACGGAACCTCCTACAATGAGCAGTTCTTC.

This clonotype was counted ten times or more. The chain is built from TRBV7-3 and TRBJ1-1; D remains unclear. This CDR3 is 13 amino acids long. Trimming removed 4 bases from V and 1 base from J, with 7 bases in between. CDR1 is SGHTA and CDR2 is FQGTGA in the germline V gene. CDR3 coding DNA: TGTGCCAGCAGCTCAGAAGCGAACACTGAAGCTTTCTTT. Protein product: CASSSEANTEAFF.

This clonotype was picked up many times. The gene calls are TRBV18 and TRBJ1-1; no clear D gene. V was cut by 3 bases and J by 5 bases, with 10 bases left in between. The CDR3 is 13 residues long. In germline, CDR1 is KGHSH, CDR2 LQKENI. This CDR3 reads CASSPGALTEAFF. In DNA, the CDR3 is TGTGCCAGCTCACCCGGCGCTCTTACTGAAGCTTTCTTT. Supplemented by reference TRBV18 and TRBJ1-1, the full variable domain reads NAGVMQNPRHLVRRRGQEARLRCSPMKGHSHVYWYRQLPEEGLKFMVYLQKENIIDESGMPKERFSAEFPKEGPSILRIQQVVRGDSAAYFCASSPGALTEAFFGQGTRLTVV.

A few counts support this clonotype. The rearrangement uses TRBV10-3 and TRBJ1-5; no firm D call. CDR3 length equals 12 residues. Germline V gene data show CDR1 as ENHRY and CDR2 as SYGVKD. V was pared by 0 bases and J by 5 bases, with 2 bases between. CDR3 protein: CAISESYQPQHF. Written as DNA, the CDR3 is TGTGCCATCAGTGAGTCTTATCAGCCCCAGCATTTT.

This clonotype was recorded a few times. The rearrangement uses TRBV20-1 and TRBJ2-5; 9 bases match TRBD2. Trimming took 5 bases from V and 1 from J; bases not matched to a gene: 8. The CDR3 runs 15 residues. Germline loops: CDR1 DFQATT, CDR2 SNEGSKA (reference sequence). The CDR3 spells CSAAERGGVQETQYF. The CDR3 region has the DNA TGCAGTGCTGCGGAGCGCGGGGGGGTCCAAGAGACCCAGTACTTC.

This clonotype has just a few counts. V usage is TRBV6-2 or TRBV6-3 and J usage is TRBJ1-1; 7 bases align to TRBD1. CDR3 size: 12 residues. V lost 9 bases to trimming and J lost 8 bases; unmatched junction nucleotides: 9. Germline CDR1 and CDR2: MNHEY and SVGEGT. The CDR3 spells CARGDRLPEAFF. CDR3 nucleotides: TGTGCCAGGGGGGACAGACTGCCCGAAGCTTTCTTT.

This clonotype was counted a few times. This rearrangement joins TRBV12-3 or TRBV12-4 to TRBJ2-1, with unresolved D. This CDR3 contains 15 residues. Trimming took off 3 bases at V and 2 bases at J, with 11 bases between the two ends. The CDR3 sequence: CASSLWQPTYNEQFF. In nucleotides, the CDR3 is TGTGCCAGCAGTTTGTGGCAGCCTACCTACAATGAGCAGTTCTTC.

The sample holds a few counts of this clonotype. The rearrangement joins TRBV7-2 to TRBJ1-2; TRBD1 matches at 7 bases. The germline V gene has CDR1 SGHTA and CDR2 FQGNSA. The CDR3 length is 15 residues. With 6 bases clipped from V and 5 bases from J, the junction kept 12 bases outside the gene matches. Written as DNA, the CDR3 is TGTGCCAGCAGTCCAGACACAGGGGTGCGGTATGGCTACACCTTC. Residues: CASSPDTGVRYGYTF.

The chain employs TRBV4-3 and TRBJ2-7; TRBD2 might be the D (7 bases). The CDR3 consists of 18 residues. The germline CDR1 and CDR2 sequences are LGHNA and YSLEER. V lost 1 base, J lost 0 bases, and 19 bases lay in between. The chain's CDR3 is CASSQGVAGALYSYEQYF. The CDR3 DNA reads as TGCGCCAGCAGCCAAGGGGTCGCGGGGGCTCTATACTCCTACGAGCAGTACTTC.

A note on this clonotype: A much larger clone lies one base from this, so it may be a read error. This chain connects TRBV2 to TRBJ2-7; TRBD2 might be the D (5 bases). CDR1 is SNHLY, CDR2 FYNNEI, per germline. The CDR3 has 12 amino acids. The CDR3 sequence is CASSVEGYELYF. The CDR3 DNA reads TGTGCCAGCAGTGTAGAGGGATACGAGCTGTACTTC.

In its sample, this clonotype was seen many times. The V and J genes are TRBV7-2 and TRBJ1-3; no clear D. Per the germline V gene, CDR1 is SGHTA and CDR2 is FQGNSA. V was pared by 5 bases and J by 0 bases, with 14 bases between. The CDR3 is 16 residues long. This CDR3 is CASSRQETRSGNTIYF. The CDR3 DNA follows: TGTGCCAGCAGCCGCCAAGAGACTCGCTCTGGAAACACCATATATTTT.

The chain joins TRBV2 to TRBJ2-1; TRBD2 matches at 10 bases. The CDR3 covers 15 residues. The trim removed 2 bases at V and 9 bases at J, leaving 7 bases unmatched. The V gene's germline CDR1 is SNHLY and CDR2 FYNNEI. The CDR3 here is CASSEPAGGLFEQFF. CDR3 DNA sequence: TGTGCCAGCAGTGAACCAGCGGGGGGGCTTTTTGAGCAGTTCTTC.

The rearrangement links TRBV20-1 to TRBJ1-4; D is uncertain. This CDR3 is built from 14 residues. Germline V gives CDR1 DFQATT, CDR2 SNEGSKA (reference sequence). Trimming left V 1 base short and J 8 bases short, with 14 bases between. The DNA for the CDR3 is TGCAGTGCTAGAGGCGGGAGCAGGACGGAAAAACTGTTTTTT. It is translated as CSARGGSRTEKLFF.

This clonotype was detected a few times. The chain is built from TRBV3-1 and TRBJ2-1; 11 positions agree with TRBD2. Germline V gene data show CDR1 as LGHDT and CDR2 as YNNKEL (reference sequence). The CDR3 sequence is 15 residues long. V lost 4 bases to trimming and J lost 2 bases; unmatched junction nucleotides: 1. In DNA, the CDR3 is TGTGCCAGCAGCCCTAGCGGGGGGACCTACAATGAGCAGTTCTTC. Protein sequence: CASSPSGGTYNEQFF.

The rearrangement uses TRBV7-9 and TRBJ2-5; maybe TRBD2 (5 bases). This CDR3 is 15 amino acids long. Trimming pared 5 bases from V and 4 bases from J, leaving 17 bases between. Germline CDR1 SEHNR, CDR2 FQNEAQ (reference sequence). The CDR3 loop is CASSPVGGRAETQYF. CDR3 sequence (DNA): TGTGCCAGCAGCCCCGTTGGAGGTAGGGCAGAGACCCAGTACTTC.

This clonotype was counted between two and nine times. The rearrangement joins TRBV6-5 to TRBJ1-6; 9 bases fit TRBD1. Trimming removed 0 bases from V and 0 bases from J; junction bases left unmatched: 6. The CDR3 is 19 amino acids. Germline CDR1 reads MNHEY; CDR2 reads SVGAGI. CDR3 DNA sequence: TGTGCCAGCAGTTACTCCGGACAGGGGCTAGACTCCTATAATTCACCCCTCCACTTT. It codes for CASSYSGQGLDSYNSPLHF.

This chain links TRBV12-3 or TRBV12-4 with TRBJ2-4, with TRBD1 matching 10 bases. With 8 bases clipped from V and 8 bases from J, the junction kept 6 bases outside the gene matches. This CDR3 has 13 amino acids. DNA for the CDR3: TGTGCCAGCTCCCGGGACAGGGGTGACATTCAGTACTTC. Protein product: CASSRDRGDIQYF.

This clonotype was picked up many times. The chain links TRBV20-1 to TRBJ1-1; D perhaps matches TRBD1 (5 bases). The CDR3 runs to 13 residues. V was pared by 5 bases and J by 0 bases, with 10 bases between. The germline V gene encodes CDR1 DFQATT and CDR2 SNEGSKA (reference sequence). The DNA for the CDR3 is TGCAGTGCTGGTAGACAGATGAACACTGAAGCTTTCTTT. It codes for CSAGRQMNTEAFF.

The V call is TRBV7-3, the J call TRBJ2-3, with 8 bases lining up with TRBD2. V lost 5 bases, J lost 5 bases, and 6 bases stayed unmatched. The CDR3 is 14 residues long. Per germline, CDR1 SGHTA and CDR2 FQGTGA. The CDR3 reads CASSRSGEGDTQYF. CDR3 sequence (DNA): TGTGCCAGCAGCCGTAGCGGGGAGGGAGATACGCAGTATTTT. Complete variable domain (other parts from reference TRBV7-3 and TRBJ2-3): GAGVSQTPSNKVTEKGKYVELRCDPISGHTALYWYRQSLGQGPEFLIYFQGTGAADDSGLPNDRFFAVRPEGSVSTLKIQRTERGDSAVYLCASSRSGEGDTQYFGPGTRLTVL.